Detailed here is one T cell receptor (beta chain). This specimen belongs to a study of shared clonotypes between healthy human individuals. Background on the study: CD4 naive cells filled three plates per donor, CD4 memory three, CD8 naive two and CD8 memory one.

From germline, CDR1 is SQVTM and CDR2 ANQGSEA. Losses at the gene ends were 6 bases for V and 0 bases for J; bases not matched to a gene: 8. The CDR3 covers 16 residues. Measured with immunoSEQ multiplex PCR; TCRdb has only the in-frame clones, and not every one. The table has about 2.2 million clones, roughly 91% seen once; the top ten hold about 1.8%. Naive CD8 isolation took CD45RO-negative cells positively selected for CCR7 and excluded terminally differentiated effector memory CD45RA+ cells. Material: naive CD8+ T cells from PBMCs. The V gene is TRBV29-1, the J gene TRBJ2-6, with TRBD2 identical over 7 bases. This receptor was taken from a man aged 18 to 30 in good health. Some clones in this sample may be carry-over from other donors' samples. CDR3: CSVPGEGSSGANVLTF. CDR3 nucleotide sequence: TGCAGCGTCCCTGGGGAGGGCTCCTCTGGGGCCAACGTCCTGACTTTC.